The 2 T cell receptor beta chains presented below share a single source sample, sequenced in a study of T cells in localized non-small cell lung cancer. Only in-frame clones appear in the TCRdb table, and some are missing; sequencing was by immunoSEQ multiplex PCR. There are about 51,000 clones in the sample; 81% occur only once, and approximately 17% lies in the top ten. Specimen: peripheral blood mononuclear cells, collected before any cancer treatment. The receptors were sampled from a man aged 35 to 70 with stage III lung adenocarcinoma.

This sequence joins TRBV11-1 and TRBJ1-1; D is undetermined. V lost 4 bases to trimming and J lost 13 bases, with 19 bases between them. Germline CDR1 is SGHAT and CDR2 is FQDESV (reference sequence). The CDR3 loop spans 13 amino acids. CDR3 sequence reads: CASSSLAGGNGFF. Here the CDR3 DNA reads TGTGCCAGCAGCTCCCTGGCGGGAGGCAACGGTTTCTTT.

This chain uses TRBV9 with TRBJ2-1; D remains unclear. The ends were cut back, 4 bases at V and 10 bases at J, with 18 bases in the middle. The CDR3 contains 14 residues. Germline CDR1 SGDLS, CDR2 YYNGEE. CDR3 protein: CASSPELAIGEQFF. The DNA of the CDR3 is TGTGCCAGCAGCCCAGAGCTGGCCATCGGGGAGCAGTTCTTC.